The 24 T cell receptor beta chains presented below share a single source sample, sequenced in a study of radiation and T cells in renal cell carcinoma. Time point of the sample: blood 2 weeks post-SBRT. The treatment denotes: 15 Gy SBRT to primary tumor, nephrectomy 4 weeks later. The protocol was immunoSEQ multiplex PCR, while the TCRdb copy is restricted to in-frame clones and leaves out a portion. The table has about 49,000 clones, 80% seen once. Sequences were derived from blood, sampled from a patient whose treatment included radiotherapy and nephrectomy. The receptor set was obtained from a woman in her 70s with renal cell carcinoma.

This clone was observed a single time. The chain joins TRBV6-5 to TRBJ1-5, with D possibly TRBD1 on 6 matching bases. Germline V gene data show CDR1 as MNHEY and CDR2 as SVGAGI. Trimming left V 5 bases short and J 5 bases short, with 16 bases between. The length of the CDR3 is 15 residues. CDR3 sequence reads: CASSPLDRLYQPQHF. CDR3 sequence (DNA): TGTGCCAGCAGTCCATTGGACAGATTATATCAGCCCCAGCATTTT.

The V gene is TRBV15, the J gene TRBJ2-1, with TRBD2 matching over 12 bases. CDR1 LNHNV and CDR2 YYDKDF come from the germline V gene (reference sequence). V lost 2 bases and J lost 4; bases outside the gene matches: 9. This CDR3 contains 18 residues. DNA of the CDR3: TGTGCCACCAGCAGACTTAGGCCTAGCGGGAGGGAATACAATGAGCAGTTCTTC. This gives the protein CATSRLRPSGREYNEQFF.

The chain links TRBV27 to TRBJ1-5; no clear D gene. Germline V gene sequence: CDR1 MNHEY, CDR2 SMNVEV (reference sequence). V was clipped by 4 bases and J by 6 bases, with 10 bases between them. The CDR3 length is 13 residues. DNA for the CDR3: TGTGCCAGCAGTTGGGGTTCGGGTCAGCCCCAGCATTTT. Amino acid sequence: CASSWGSGQPQHF.

The rearrangement links TRBV29-1 to TRBJ2-5; TRBD1 agrees at 9 bases. TRBJ2-7 matches the DNA end more closely, so the J call is doubtful. Germline-derived CDR1 and CDR2 are SQVTM and ANQGSEA. The CDR3 loop spans 14 amino acids. The CDR3 region is CSVAGTGLRNEQYF. Here the CDR3 DNA reads TGCAGCGTTGCCGGGACAGGGTTAAGGAACGAGCAGTACTTC.

This chain links TRBV6-5 with TRBJ1-2; the match to TRBD1 covers 8 bases. The V gene's germline CDR1 is MNHEY and CDR2 SVGAGI. V trimming: 6 bases; J trimming: 8 bases; junction bases outside the gene matches: 11. The CDR3 extends over 14 amino acids. CDR3 bases: TGTGCCAGCAGCTTCGTAACAGGGGGAAAAGGCTACACCTTC. Its translation is CASSFVTGGKGYTF.

This chain uses TRBV11-1 with TRBJ2-7, with 9 bases identical to TRBD2. The CDR3 sequence is 15 residues long. The germline V gene encodes CDR1 SGHAT and CDR2 FQDESV (reference sequence). Trimming removed 4 bases from V and 4 bases from J; junction bases left unmatched: 8. The CDR3: CASSSRLAANYEQYF. Written as DNA, the CDR3 is TGTGCCAGCAGCTCCCGACTAGCGGCCAATTACGAGCAGTACTTC.

The chain couples TRBV29-1 to TRBJ2-7; weak D call: TRBD2 (6 bases). This CDR3 region has 12 residues. CDR1 is SQVTM and CDR2 is ANQGSEA in the germline V gene. The CDR3 sequence: CSSRGGVYEQYF. CDR3 DNA: TGCAGTTCCCGTGGAGGGGTCTACGAGCAGTACTTC.

Relative to its sample, this clone is medium-sized. The DNA for the CDR3 is TGTGCCACAGAAGACAGGGGGGAATCTCCTGGAAACACCATATATTTT. Translated: CATEDRGESPGNTIYF. The rearrangement links TRBV10-3 to TRBJ1-3, with 9 bases lining up with TRBD1. CDR1 and CDR2 (germline): ENHRY, SYGVKD. Trimming took 10 bases from V and 2 from J; bases not matched to a gene: 12. The CDR3 is made up of 16 amino acids.

V and J are TRBV4-1 and TRBJ1-3; 11 positions agree with TRBD1. Losses at the gene ends were 1 base for V and 0 bases for J; bases not matched to a gene: 2. This CDR3 contains 17 residues. Germline loops: CDR1 MGHRA, CDR2 YSYEKL. CDR3 sequence: CASSQVGTGGSGNTIYF. For the CDR3, the DNA is TGCGCCAGCAGCCAAGTGGGGACAGGGGGCTCTGGAAACACCATATATTTT.

This clone has only a few counts. The chain links TRBV21-1 to TRBJ1-5. TRBV21-1 is noted as a pseudogene. The CDR3 totals 18 residues. Here the CDR3 reads CASSKRGGPFGGNQPQHF. CDR3 nucleotides: TGTGCCAGCAGCAAAAGGGGAGGACCCTTCGGGGGCAATCAGCCCCAGCATTTT.

This sequence joins TRBV19 and TRBJ1-1, with D tentatively TRBD1 (5 bases). Per germline, CDR1 LNHDA and CDR2 SQIVND (reference sequence). V lost 8 bases, J lost 0 bases, and 7 bases lay in between. CDR3 length equals 12 residues. CDR3 coding DNA: TGTGCCAGTGGGGGACTGAACACTGAAGCTTTCTTT. Encoded protein: CASGGLNTEAFF.

The rearrangement links TRBV27 to TRBJ1-1; D is unclear. CDR1 is MNHEY and CDR2 is SMNVEV in the germline V gene (reference sequence). Trimming stripped 5 bases from V and 1 base from J, with 8 bases between. The CDR3 is 13 residues long. The CDR3 is CASSARWNTEAFF. The CDR3 DNA is TGTGCCAGCAGTGCCCGCTGGAACACTGAAGCTTTCTTT.

The chain uses TRBV7-2 and TRBJ2-5; 7 positions agree with TRBD1. From germline, CDR1 is SGHTA and CDR2 FQGNSA. The V and J ends lost 3 bases and 2 bases, in that order; junction bases with no gene match: 3. The CDR3 consists of 14 residues. The CDR3 here is CASSFRQGQETQYF. Here the CDR3 DNA reads TGTGCCAGCAGCTTCAGACAGGGACAAGAGACCCAGTACTTC.

CDR3 residues: CASSMSASFTDTQYF. The DNA of the CDR3 is TGTGCCAGTAGTATGTCGGCCAGCTTCACAGATACGCAGTATTTT. The V call is TRBV19, the J call TRBJ2-3; no definite D call. Germline assignment: CDR1 LNHDA and CDR2 SQIVND (reference sequence). Trimming pared 3 bases from V and 2 bases from J, leaving 12 bases between. This CDR3 contains 15 residues.

The chain joins TRBV15 to TRBJ1-5; D possibly corresponds to TRBD1 (5 bases). V lost 3 bases and J lost 4, with 7 bases in between. This CDR3 has 13 residues. Germline CDR1 LNHNV, CDR2 YYDKDF (reference sequence). The CDR3 loop is CATSSQGNQPQHF. In nucleotides, the CDR3 is TGTGCCACCAGCAGTCAGGGAAATCAGCCCCAGCATTTT.

This chain links TRBV4-3 with TRBJ2-7; 9 bases are a match to TRBD2. CDR1 and CDR2 (germline): LGHNA, YSLEER. This CDR3 comprises 15 residues. With V trimmed by 0 bases and J by 2 bases, 2 bases remained unmatched. The CDR3 region is CASSQDSGGPYEQYF. The CDR3 DNA follows: TGCGCCAGCAGCCAAGACAGCGGGGGGCCCTACGAGCAGTACTTC.

The genes are TRBV21-1 and TRBJ1-2; the D segment call TRBD1 is taken from the table without a DNA check. TRBV21-1 is a listed pseudogene. The CDR3 is made up of 15 amino acids. As DNA, the CDR3 is TGTGCCAGCAGCTTTCGACAGGGAGGCGACTATGGCTACACCTTC. This gives the protein CASSFRQGGDYGYTF.

The chain combines TRBV2 with TRBJ1-2; weak D call: TRBD1 (5 bases). The CDR3 runs 18 residues. The V end lost 6 bases, the J end lost 0 bases, and 23 bases lay between the germline ends. Germline lookup yields CDR1 SNHLY and CDR2 FYNNEI. For the CDR3, the DNA is TGTGCCAGCAGCGATATTGAGGTGGGACCGTTTTCTAACTATGGCTACACCTTC. Protein sequence: CASSDIEVGPFSNYGYTF.

This clone is labeled medium-sized. The CDR3 sequence is CASSGQGSGSPLHF. CDR3 nucleotides: TGTGCCAGTTCCGGACAGGGTAGTGGCTCACCCCTCCACTTT. The genes are TRBV19 and TRBJ1-6, with 8 bases lining up with TRBD1. Germline V gives CDR1 LNHDA, CDR2 SQIVND (reference sequence). The CDR3 consists of 14 residues. V gave up 8 bases and J gave up 10 bases; unmatched junction bases: 10.

This chain links TRBV19 with TRBJ1-1; 8 bases are shared with TRBD1. The CDR3 is 14 residues long. Germline V gene lookup returns CDR1 LNHDA and CDR2 SQIVND (reference sequence). V gave up 5 bases and J gave up 5 bases; unmatched junction bases: 7. CDR3 residues: CASSADRGRTEAFF. For the CDR3, the DNA is TGTGCCAGTAGTGCCGACAGGGGAAGGACTGAAGCTTTCTTT. The full variable domain, with the rest looked up from reference TRBV19 and TRBJ1-1, is DGGITQSPKYLFRKEGQNVTLSCEQNLNHDAMYWYRQDPGQGLRLIYYSQIVNDFQKGDIAEGYSVSREKKESFPLTVTSAQKNPTAFYLCASSADRGRTEAFFGQGTRLTVV.

This chain connects TRBV13 to TRBJ1-2, with D perhaps TRBD1 (5 bases). Per the germline V gene, CDR1 is PRHDT and CDR2 is FYEKMQ (reference sequence). The CDR3 totals 11 residues. The V end was cut by 3 bases, the J end by 6 bases, with 5 bases between. CDR3 loop: CASSLGDGYTF. The CDR3 nucleotides are TGTGCCAGCAGCTTGGGGGATGGCTACACCTTC.

The chain employs TRBV2 and TRBJ1-6; no clear D gene. Trimming took off 7 bases at V and 7 bases at J, with 20 bases between the two ends. Germline V gene data show CDR1 as SNHLY and CDR2 as FYNNEI. The CDR3 length is 16 residues. The CDR3 reads CASMIHTVGGNSPLHF. CDR3 coding DNA: TGTGCCAGCATGATACACACGGTAGGAGGGAATTCACCCCTCCACTTT.

The table lists this clone with a count of one. The CDR3 region has the DNA TGTGCCAGTAGTATACTTCCACTAGCGGGGGTAAACAATGAGCAGTTCTTC. As protein: CASSILPLAGVNNEQFF. This chain connects TRBV19 to TRBJ2-1, with 11 positions matching TRBD2. V dropped 2 bases and J dropped 5; count of bases not matched to a gene: 8. In germline, CDR1 is LNHDA, CDR2 SQIVND (reference sequence). CDR3 length equals 17 residues. Full variable domain (missing parts from reference TRBV19 and TRBJ2-1): DGGITQSPKYLFRKEGQNVTLSCEQNLNHDAMYWYRQDPGQGLRLIYYSQIVNDFQKGDIAEGYSVSREKKESFPLTVTSAQKNPTAFYLCASSILPLAGVNNEQFFGPGTRLTVL.

The chain employs TRBV4-2 and TRBJ2-4; tentatively, D is TRBD2 (7 bases). Trimming removed 0 bases at V and 2 bases at J, with 14 bases between. Per the germline V gene, CDR1 is LGHNA and CDR2 is YNFKEQ. This CDR3 spans 17 amino acids. CDR3 amino acids: CASSQDIGGASKNIQYF. Written as DNA, the CDR3 is TGTGCCAGCAGCCAAGATATAGGGGGGGCTTCCAAAAACATTCAGTACTTC.